The 24 T cell receptor beta chains listed next were all sequenced from one sample in a study of T cells in Graves' hyperthyroidism and ophthalmopathy (dated by TCRdb to between 2018 and 2020). Receptor amplification or capture employed multiplex PCR. The run used an Illumina HiSeq 2000. Amplification of TCR beta CDR3 regions was carried out from RNA transcripts. The first round of RT-PCR for the TCR CDR3 was performed with the HTBI primer set and the Qiagen OneStep RT-PCR kit. TCRdb reprocessing: public reads trimmed at Q25 with fastp, clones called with MiXCR, in-frame beta chains kept. Duplicate CDR3 protein sequences are folded into a single record with the most common DNA and genes. This sample comprises some 510,000 distinct CDR3 sequences, around 21% of them detected only once. The ten largest clones capture 26% of the sample. The specimen was blood. The receptors were sampled from a man younger than 35 with Graves' hyperthyroidism.

This clonotype was observed at least ten times. CDR3 bases: TGTGCCAGTAGTATGGGACCCGCCAGCTCCTACGAGCAGTACTTC. Translated, it gives CASSMGPASSYEQYF. The chain recombines TRBV19 with TRBJ2-7; D tentatively reads TRBD1 or TRBD2 (5 bases each). Germline V gene sequence: CDR1 LNHDA, CDR2 SQIVND (reference sequence). This CDR3 region has 15 residues. V lost 3 bases and J 0 bases, leaving 12 bases between the germline ends.

This clonotype was detected a few times. This rearrangement joins TRBV19 to TRBJ2-2; TRBD1 matches 10 bases. The CDR3 is 17 amino acids. The ends lost 5 bases at V and 8 bases at J; junction bases unmatched: 14. Germline lookup yields CDR1 LNHDA and CDR2 SQIVND (reference sequence). DNA for the CDR3: TGTGCCAGTAGTTTTCGACAGGGGGCAAAATTTTCTGGGGAGCTGTTTTTT. The encoded protein is CASSFRQGAKFSGELFF.

This clonotype was seen repeatedly, ten times or more. The chain uses TRBV6-1 and TRBJ1-3; D might be TRBD1 (6 bases). Germline assignment: CDR1 MNHNS and CDR2 SASEGT. V was trimmed by 3 bases and J by 2 bases, leaving 14 bases between them. The length of the CDR3 is 16 residues. CDR3 sequence (DNA): TGTGCCAGCAGTGATGAACGGGGACACCCTGGAAACACCATATATTTT. This encodes CASSDERGHPGNTIYF.

The genes are TRBV19 and TRBJ1-2; D gene ambiguous. The V gene lost 3 bases and the J gene lost 2 bases, with 19 bases spanning the gap. Germline loops: CDR1 LNHDA, CDR2 SQIVND (reference sequence). This CDR3 has 17 amino acids. In nucleotides, the CDR3 is TGTGCCAGTAGTATCAAGTCCGGGGTGAGAGTAAACTATGGCTACACCTTC. Protein: CASSIKSGVRVNYGYTF.

In this sample, this clonotype turned up many times. The chain couples TRBV6-1 to TRBJ1-1; D is unclear. The V gene lost 6 bases and the J gene lost 0 bases, with 11 bases spanning the gap. Germline V lookup: CDR1 MNHNS, CDR2 SASEGT. This CDR3 spans 14 amino acids. The CDR3 is CASRPDGMNTEAFF. In nucleotides, the CDR3 is TGTGCCAGCAGACCGGACGGAATGAACACTGAAGCTTTCTTT.

This clonotype was recorded a few times. The chain couples TRBV28 to TRBJ2-2; D may be TRBD1 (5 bases). The CDR3 runs to 14 residues. V lost 0 bases and J lost 4, with 6 bases in between. Germline lookup yields CDR1 MDHEN and CDR2 SYDVKM. CDR3 loop: CASSLWQGTGELFF. The CDR3, as DNA: TGTGCCAGCAGTTTATGGCAGGGCACCGGGGAGCTGTTTTTT.

The CDR3 protein is CASSLSGSTYNSPLHF. The CDR3 nucleotides read TGTGCCAGCAGTCTCTCTGGGTCGACCTATAATTCACCCCTCCACTTT. The genes are TRBV27 and TRBJ1-6; D is ambiguous. The CDR3 extends over 16 amino acids. Deletions cut 5 bases from V and 2 bases from J, with 13 bases between. CDR1 MNHEY and CDR2 SMNVEV come from the germline V gene (reference sequence).

This clonotype has at least ten counts. DNA of the CDR3: TGTGCCAGCAAAGGAGGGGACACCGGGGAGCTGTTTTTT. Translating gives CASKGGDTGELFF. This rearrangement joins TRBV6-4 to TRBJ2-2; D may be TRBD2 (6 bases). Looked up from germline, CDR1 is MRHNA and CDR2 is SNTAGT. CDR3 length: 13 residues. V lost 7 bases and J 3 bases, leaving 9 bases between the germline ends.

V is TRBV5-1 and J is TRBJ1-1; a weak D match, TRBD1 (6 bases). The CDR3 extends over 15 amino acids. Germline V lookup: CDR1 SGHRS, CDR2 YFSETQ. V was pared by 2 bases and J by 1 base, with 12 bases between. The CDR3 is CASSFLPGQNTEAFF. CDR3 DNA sequence: TGCGCCAGCAGCTTTCTTCCGGGACAGAACACTGAAGCTTTCTTT.

This clonotype was recorded at least ten times. The rearrangement links TRBV6-2 or TRBV6-3 to TRBJ1-2; D is possibly TRBD1 (6 bases). This CDR3 has 13 amino acids. Trimming removed 2 bases from V and 2 bases from J, with 6 bases in between. The germline CDR1 and CDR2 sequences are MNHEY and SVGEGT. CDR3 region: CASSYGQNYGYTF. As DNA, the CDR3 is TGTGCCAGCAGTTACGGACAGAACTATGGCTACACCTTC.

V is TRBV28 and J is TRBJ1-5; D not certain. The CDR3 length is 14 residues. Germline CDR1 reads MDHEN; CDR2 reads SYDVKM. V lost 1 base to trimming and J lost 9 bases, with 13 bases between them. CDR3 nucleotide sequence: TGTGCCAGCAGTTTATTCCAGGTCGGAAGGCCCCAGCATTTT. Translating gives CASSLFQVGRPQHF. Full variable domain (remainder filled in from reference TRBV28 and TRBJ1-5): DVKVTQSSRYLVKRTGEKVFLECVQDMDHENMFWYRQDPGLGLRLIYFSYDVKMKEKGDIPEGYSVSREKKERFSLILESASTNQTSMYLCASSLFQVGRPQHFGDGTRLSIL.

On this clonotype itself: Given a much more abundant clone one base away, this may be a read error. The chain has TRBV6-1 and TRBJ1-5; 10 bases map to TRBD1. CDR3 length: 13 amino acids. V lost 7 bases, J lost 6 bases, and 3 bases stayed unmatched. Germline CDR1 MNHNS, CDR2 SASEGT. Written as DNA, the CDR3 is TGTGCCAGCACCCGGGACAGGGGTCAGCCCCAGCATTTT. Encoded protein: CASTRDRGQPQHF.

This clonotype was found many times. The chain links TRBV2 to TRBJ1-5; D is possibly TRBD1 (6 bases). Trimming left V 3 bases short and J 0 bases short, with 15 bases between. Germline V gene sequence: CDR1 SNHLY, CDR2 FYNNEI. This CDR3 spans 17 amino acids. The CDR3 region is CASSDPKGGVSNQPQHF. CDR3 nucleotides: TGTGCCAGCAGTGACCCTAAGGGGGGAGTTAGCAATCAGCCCCAGCATTTT. Full variable domain (missing parts from reference TRBV2 and TRBJ1-5): EPEVTQTPSHQVTQMGQEVILRCVPISNHLYFYWYRQILGQKVEFLVSFYNNEISEKSEIFDDQFSVERPDGSNFTLKIRSTKLEDSAMYFCASSDPKGGVSNQPQHFGDGTRLSIL.

This clonotype was seen a few times. The chain couples TRBV13 to TRBJ2-5; TRBD1 agrees at 9 bases. Germline V gene sequence: CDR1 PRHDT, CDR2 FYEKMQ (reference sequence). The CDR3 extends over 15 amino acids. J gave up 3 bases and V 4 bases, and 6 bases lay outside the gene matches. CDR3 sequence (DNA): TGTGCCAGCAGCTCGCGGGGACAGGGAAAAGAGACCCAGTACTTC. It encodes CASSSRGQGKETQYF.

The V call is TRBV6-1, the J call TRBJ2-2; D unresolved. CDR3 length: 14 amino acids. The V gene lost 2 bases and the J gene lost 5 bases, with 9 bases spanning the gap. CDR1 and CDR2 (germline): MNHNS, SASEGT. CDR3 protein: CASSEPERTGELFF. The CDR3 bases are TGTGCCAGCAGTGAACCGGAAAGGACCGGGGAGCTGTTTTTT.

This clonotype was counted between two and nine times. The chain joins TRBV2 to TRBJ2-5, with 9 nucleotides matching TRBD2. Germline V gene lookup returns CDR1 SNHLY and CDR2 FYNNEI. With 7 bases clipped from V and 5 bases from J, the junction kept 5 bases outside the gene matches. The CDR3 has 13 amino acids. The CDR3 loop reads CASMAGGPETQYF. CDR3 nucleotides: TGTGCCAGCATGGCGGGGGGGCCGGAGACCCAGTACTTC.

Many counts were recorded for this clonotype. The chain joins TRBV30 to TRBJ2-7, with D tentatively TRBD1 or TRBD2 (5 bases each). The CDR3 contains 14 residues. CDR1 is GTSNPN, CDR2 SVGIG, per germline (reference sequence). The ends were cut back, 3 bases at V and 7 bases at J, with 19 bases in the middle. The CDR3 is CAWSRDGYEMEQYF. The CDR3 nucleotides read TGTGCCTGGAGCCGGGACGGCTACGAAATGGAGCAGTACTTC.

The gene calls are TRBV11-2 and TRBJ2-5, with a weak D call TRBD2 (5 bases). CDR1 and CDR2 from the germline V gene are SGHAT and FQNNGV. The CDR3 loop spans 14 amino acids. V dropped 4 bases and J dropped 4 bases, with 13 bases sitting between them. The CDR3 coding sequence is TGTGCCAGCAGCTCCCGTCCACGGGGAGAGACCCAGTACTTC. Its translation is CASSSRPRGETQYF.

This clonotype was seen repeatedly, ten times or more. The chain recombines TRBV11-2 with TRBJ1-2; 8 bases fit TRBD1. CDR3 length: 15 residues. Germline CDR1 and CDR2: SGHAT and FQNNGV. J lost 4 bases, V lost 5 bases, and 9 bases had no gene match. CDR3 DNA sequence: TGTGCCAGCAGCACGGACAGGGCCGGGTTCTATGGCTACACCTTC. Translating it yields CASSTDRAGFYGYTF.

This clonotype was detected ten times or more. The gene calls are TRBV30 and TRBJ1-5; TRBD1 agrees at 7 bases. The trim removed 0 bases at V and 5 bases at J, leaving 7 bases unmatched. Germline CDR1 is GTSNPN and CDR2 is SVGIG (reference sequence). The CDR3 covers 15 residues. CDR3 nucleotides: TGTGCCTGGAGTGTGGTGGACAGGCTGGATCAGCCCCAGCATTTT. Its protein is CAWSVVDRLDQPQHF.

This clonotype occurred many times. This chain joins TRBV27 and TRBJ1-1; the D is unclear. CDR3 size: 14 residues. CDR1 and CDR2 from the germline V gene are MNHEY and SMNVEV (reference sequence). The ends were cut back, 6 bases at V and 3 bases at J, with 14 bases in the middle. CDR3 residues: CASRPTGSDTEAFF. CDR3 DNA sequence: TGTGCCAGCAGACCTACCGGGTCGGACACTGAAGCTTTCTTT.

The V and J genes are TRBV20-1 and TRBJ2-5, with D unclear. Between the trimmed V and J ends, which lost 0 bases and 5 bases, there was a span of 10 bases. The CDR3 length is 13 residues. The germline CDR1 and CDR2 sequences are DFQATT and SNEGSKA (reference sequence). The CDR3 loop is CSARDNGVETQYF. CDR3 nucleotide sequence: TGCAGTGCTAGAGACAATGGGGTGGAGACCCAGTACTTC.

This clonotype was seen repeatedly, ten times or more. The V and J genes are TRBV2 and TRBJ1-2; TRBD1 is a possible D gene (5 bases). Trimming took 1 base from V and 12 from J, leaving 15 bases between them. Germline lookup yields CDR1 SNHLY and CDR2 FYNNEI. The CDR3 is 13 amino acids. The chain's CDR3 is CASSEVTGSGDTF. In DNA, the CDR3 is TGTGCCAGCAGTGAAGTTACAGGATCGGGAGACACCTTC.

This clonotype has a handful of counts. This rearrangement joins TRBV4-1 to TRBJ2-7; 11 bases are a match to TRBD2. The germline gives CDR1 MGHRA, CDR2 YSYEKL. V gave up 1 base and J gave up 6 bases; unmatched junction bases: 17. The CDR3 totals 19 residues. In DNA, the CDR3 is TGCGCCAGCAGCCAAGTTCTGGCGGGACTCCTAGCGGGGGGAGGCGAGCAGTACTTC. Its protein is CASSQVLAGLLAGGGEQYF.